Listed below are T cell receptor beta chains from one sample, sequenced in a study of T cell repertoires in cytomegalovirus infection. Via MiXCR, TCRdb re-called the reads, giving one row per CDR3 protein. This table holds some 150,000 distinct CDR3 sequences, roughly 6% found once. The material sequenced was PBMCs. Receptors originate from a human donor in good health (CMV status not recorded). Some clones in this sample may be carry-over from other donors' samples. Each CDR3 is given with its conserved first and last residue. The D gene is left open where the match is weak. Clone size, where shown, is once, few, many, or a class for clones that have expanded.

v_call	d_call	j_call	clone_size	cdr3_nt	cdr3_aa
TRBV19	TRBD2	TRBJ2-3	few	TGTGCCAGTAATATAGCGGGTATGAGCACAGATACGCAGTATTTT	CASNIAGMSTDTQYF
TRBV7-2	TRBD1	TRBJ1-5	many	TGTGCCAGCAGCTTAGGACAGGGTCGCAATCAGCCCCAGCATTTT	CASSLGQGRNQPQHF
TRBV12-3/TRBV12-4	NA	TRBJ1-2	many	TGTGCCAGCAGTTTACAGTGGTCGGGGGCCGGCTACACCTTC	CASSLQWSGAGYTF
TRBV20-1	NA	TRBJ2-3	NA	TGCAGTTTACAAGGGAGGGGGCCCACAGATACGCAGTATTTT	CSLQGRGPTDTQYF
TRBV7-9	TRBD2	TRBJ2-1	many	TGTGCCAGCAGCTTAGGTGGACTAGCGGGGGATTACAATGAGCAGTTCTTC	CASSLGGLAGDYNEQFF
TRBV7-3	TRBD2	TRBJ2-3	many	TGTGCCAGCAGCCCCCTAGGCGGGGGGGCCCCAGATACGCAGTATTTT	CASSPLGGGAPDTQYF
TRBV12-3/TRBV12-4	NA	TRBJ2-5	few	TGTGCCAGCAGGGGGCGGGGGCGGTGGGAGACCCAGTACTTC	CASRGRGRWETQYF
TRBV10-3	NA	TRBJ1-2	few	TGTGCCATCAGTGAGGTTCACTATGGCTACACCTTC	CAISEVHYGYTF
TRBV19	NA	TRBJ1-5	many	TGTGCCAGTACCGAAGTGAGCAATCAGCCCCAGCATTTT	CASTEVSNQPQHF
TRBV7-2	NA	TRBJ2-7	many	TGTGCCAGCAGCGTCCGGGCCCCAGGACGGGAGCAGTACTTC	CASSVRAPGREQYF
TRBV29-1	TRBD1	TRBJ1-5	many	TGCAGCGTCGTACAGGGGTATAGCAATCAGCCCCAGCATTTT	CSVVQGYSNQPQHF
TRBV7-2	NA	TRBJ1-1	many	TGTGCCAGCAGCTTTGCAGAGGCAGCAGAAGCTTTCTTT	CASSFAEAAEAFF
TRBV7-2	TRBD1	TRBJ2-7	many	TGTGCCAGCAGCCGCGGACAGGGCCCTTCCTACGAGCAGTACTTC	CASSRGQGPSYEQYF
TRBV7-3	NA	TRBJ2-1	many	TGTGCCAGCAGCAAAAGACAGGCGAGCTCCTACAATGAGCAGTTCTTC	CASSKRQASSYNEQFF
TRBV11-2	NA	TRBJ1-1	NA	TGTGCCAGCAGCTTAGATTCCGGTATACGCAACGAAGCTTTCTTT	CASSLDSGIRNEAFF
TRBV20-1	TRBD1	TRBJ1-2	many	TGCAGTGCTAGCGGTACAGGGGGCCAGGGCTATGGCTACACCTTC	CSASGTGGQGYGYTF
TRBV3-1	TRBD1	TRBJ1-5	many	TGTGCCAGCAGCCTGGGACAGGGATTTCAGCCCCAGCATTTT	CASSLGQGFQPQHF
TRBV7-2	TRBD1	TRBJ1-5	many	TGTGCCAGCAGCAGAGAACAGGGGGGTCCGGATCAGCCCCAGCATTTT	CASSREQGGPDQPQHF
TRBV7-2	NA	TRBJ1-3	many	TGTGCCAGCAGCTTTTCCCGACTGTCCTCTGGAAACACCATATATTTT	CASSFSRLSSGNTIYF
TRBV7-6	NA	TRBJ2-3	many	TGTGCCAGCAGCCCCCTGGGGTGGGGGAGCACAGATACGCAGTATTTT	CASSPLGWGSTDTQYF
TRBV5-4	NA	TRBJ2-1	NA	TGTGCCAGCAGCTTGGAATCAGGAAGCTACAATGAGCAGTTCTTC	CASSLESGSYNEQFF
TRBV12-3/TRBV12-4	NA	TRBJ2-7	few	TGTGCCAGCAGCCCCGGCCTGAGGGTAGGCGAGCAGTACTTC	CASSPGLRVGEQYF
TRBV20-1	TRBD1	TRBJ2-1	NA	TGCAGTCACCAGGGGGTTGTTTACAATGAGCAGTTCTTC	CSHQGVVYNEQFF
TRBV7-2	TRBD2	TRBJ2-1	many	TGTGCCAGCAGCTTGAGCGGGGGGCGTAACAATGAGCAGTTCTTC	CASSLSGGRNNEQFF
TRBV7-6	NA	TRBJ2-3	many	TGTGCCAGCAGCTTGTGGGGCCGGCCCCCAGATACGCAGTATTTT	CASSLWGRPPDTQYF
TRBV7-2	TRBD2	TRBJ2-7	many	TGTGCCAGCAGCTTAGACCGGGACGGCCCGGGACTACACTTC	CASSLDRDGPGLHF
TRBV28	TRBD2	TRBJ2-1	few	TGTGCCAGCAGGCCGGACCGGTTCCTAGCGGGGGTAAAGCAGTTCTTC	CASRPDRFLAGVKQFF
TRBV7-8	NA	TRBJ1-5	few	TGTGCCAGCAGCTCGGGATTTTGGACGAAGGGCAATCAGCCCCAGCATTTT	CASSSGFWTKGNQPQHF
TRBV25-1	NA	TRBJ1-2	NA	TGTGCCAGCAGTCCTCCGGGCGGTGGCTACACCTTC	CASSPPGGGYTF
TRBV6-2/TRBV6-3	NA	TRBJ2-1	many	TGTGCCAGCAGTTCGTGGACATTATTAGGAAATGAGCAGTTCTTC	CASSSWTLLGNEQFF
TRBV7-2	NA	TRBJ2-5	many	TGTGCCAGCAGCTTAGCGCGGGGGACCCAGTACTTC	CASSLARGTQYF
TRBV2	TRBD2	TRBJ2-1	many	TGTGCCAGCAGTGTAAGCGGGGGGGCCCTCAATGAGCAGTTCTTC	CASSVSGGALNEQFF
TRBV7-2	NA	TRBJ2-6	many	TGTGCCAGCAGCGCAGGAATCTCTGGGGCCAACGTCCTGACTTTC	CASSAGISGANVLTF
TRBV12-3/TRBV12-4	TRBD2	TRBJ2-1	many	TGTGCCAGCACCCTGGGCGGGGGGGATTTCAATGAGCAGTTCTTC	CASTLGGGDFNEQFF
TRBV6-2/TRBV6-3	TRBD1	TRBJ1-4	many	TGTGCCAGCAGTTACAACCGGACCAGACAGGGACCACGATTTGAAAAACTGTTTTTT	CASSYNRTRQGPRFEKLFF
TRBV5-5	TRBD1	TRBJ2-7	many	TGTGCCAGCAGCTTGGACAGGGGCCGTAACTACGAGCAGTACTTC	CASSLDRGRNYEQYF
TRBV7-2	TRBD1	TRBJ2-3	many	TGTGCCAGCAGCTCCCAGGGACAGGGAACAGATACGCAGTATTTT	CASSSQGQGTDTQYF
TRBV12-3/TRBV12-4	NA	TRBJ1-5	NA	TGTGCCAGCAGTTTCAGCAGGGATGGAGGAAATCAGCCCCAGCATTTT	CASSFSRDGGNQPQHF
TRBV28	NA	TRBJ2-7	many	TGTGCCACCCGAGGTGGACTACTCTCCTACGAGCAGTACTTC	CATRGGLLSYEQYF
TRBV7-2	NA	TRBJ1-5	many	TGTGCCAGCAGCTTTGGTTTAAATCAGCCCCAGCATTTT	CASSFGLNQPQHF
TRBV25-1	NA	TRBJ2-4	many	TGTGCCAGTCCTCGGCCGGGAGCCGCCCCGGGAGCCAAAAACATTCAGTACTTC	CASPRPGAAPGAKNIQYF
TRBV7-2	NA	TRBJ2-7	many	TGTGCCAGCAGCCCGCAGGGGGGACGGGTGAACTACGAGCAGTACTTC	CASSPQGGRVNYEQYF
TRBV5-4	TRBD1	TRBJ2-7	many	TGTGCCAGCAGCTTGGTTCCGTCAGGGGGCGAGCAGTACTTC	CASSLVPSGGEQYF
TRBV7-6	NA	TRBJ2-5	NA	TGTGCCAGCAACTTGGGGGGAGAGACCCAGTACTTC	CASNLGGETQYF
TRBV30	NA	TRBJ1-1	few	TGTGCCTGGAGTACGGACAGTCGGATTGGCACTGAAGCTTTCTTT	CAWSTDSRIGTEAFF
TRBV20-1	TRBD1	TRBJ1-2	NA	TGCAGTGCTAGGACGGACAGGGGGCGTCGGGGCTACACCTTC	CSARTDRGRRGYTF
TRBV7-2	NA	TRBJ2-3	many	TGTGCCAGCAGCTTAGGGGGAAGGGGCTTCACAGATACGCAGTATTTT	CASSLGGRGFTDTQYF
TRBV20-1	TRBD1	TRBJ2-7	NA	TGCAGTGCTGCCCGAAGGACAGGCCGTAACCCTTACGAGCAGTACTTC	CSAARRTGRNPYEQYF
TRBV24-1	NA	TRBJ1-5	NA	TGTGCCACCAGCGAAGGCTATAGCAATCAGCCCCAGCATTTT	CATSEGYSNQPQHF
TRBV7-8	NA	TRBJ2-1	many	TGTGCCAGCAGCTCGCGACCGAGTCGCGATGAGCAGTTCTTC	CASSSRPSRDEQFF
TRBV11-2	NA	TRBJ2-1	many	TGTGCCAGCAGCCCGGGACGCCAATACAATGAGCAGTTCTTC	CASSPGRQYNEQFF
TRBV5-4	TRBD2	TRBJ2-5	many	TGTGCCAGCAGCTTTCGACTAGCGAGTAGTCAAGAGACCCAGTACTTC	CASSFRLASSQETQYF
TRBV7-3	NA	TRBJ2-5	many	TGTGCCAGCAGCCCCGCCGGGGGCGGAGGGGAGACCCAGTACTTC	CASSPAGGGGETQYF
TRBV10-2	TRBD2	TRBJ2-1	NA	TGCGCCACCACGAAGGCGGGGGGGATGAACAATGAGCAGTTCTTC	CATTKAGGMNNEQFF
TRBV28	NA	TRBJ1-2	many	TGTGCCAGCAGTCTATCTGGGGGAAGTGACTATGGCTACACCTTC	CASSLSGGSDYGYTF
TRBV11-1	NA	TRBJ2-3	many	TGTGCCAGCAGCTTAACTAGGGACACGAGCACAGATACGCAGTATTTT	CASSLTRDTSTDTQYF
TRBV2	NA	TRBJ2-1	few	TGTGCCAGTAGTCGGGAGAGCTCCAATGAGCAGTTCTTC	CASSRESSNEQFF
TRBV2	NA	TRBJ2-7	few	TGTGCCAGCAGTGATTACACCACGACCACCTACGAGCAGTACTTC	CASSDYTTTTYEQYF
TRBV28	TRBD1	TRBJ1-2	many	TGTGCCAGCAGTTTCAGGGGGAATGGCTACACCTTC	CASSFRGNGYTF
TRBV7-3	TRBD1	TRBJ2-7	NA	TGTGCCAGCAGCTTAAACAGGGGAGAGCAGTACTTC	CASSLNRGEQYF